This TCR beta chain appears in the sequencing data of a study of T-cell reconstitution after alpha-beta-depleted transplantation in children. General study findings and limits: Recipient T cells and thymic progenitors that survived were the source of the high TCRbeta diversity seen at day 60 in some patients.

Unique molecular identifiers were used in preparing the TCRbeta library. TCRdb independently ran MiXCR on the PCR reads; one entry per CDR3 protein. The sample gives roughly 5,100 distinct CDR3 sequences, under 30% of which show up once; 36% is in the top ten. This clonotype was recorded at least ten times. Its antigen remains unknown. The sequences come from PBMCs, mostly from graft donor cells, collected 60 days after TCRalphabeta/CD19-depleted stem cell transplant. The source of this sequence is a male patient between 2 and 15 years old who had a stem cell transplant for acute lymphoblastic leukemia, so the T cells may come from the graft donor.

The CDR3 bases are TGTGCCAGCAGTACTACCGACAGGGTGAGGGAGACCCAGTACTTC. As protein: CASSTTDRVRETQYF. The V call is TRBV2, the J call TRBJ2-5; TRBD1 agrees at 7 bases. The germline V gene encodes CDR1 SNHLY and CDR2 FYNNEI. V trimming: 5 bases; J trimming: 5 bases; junction bases outside the gene matches: 11. The CDR3 is 15 amino acids.